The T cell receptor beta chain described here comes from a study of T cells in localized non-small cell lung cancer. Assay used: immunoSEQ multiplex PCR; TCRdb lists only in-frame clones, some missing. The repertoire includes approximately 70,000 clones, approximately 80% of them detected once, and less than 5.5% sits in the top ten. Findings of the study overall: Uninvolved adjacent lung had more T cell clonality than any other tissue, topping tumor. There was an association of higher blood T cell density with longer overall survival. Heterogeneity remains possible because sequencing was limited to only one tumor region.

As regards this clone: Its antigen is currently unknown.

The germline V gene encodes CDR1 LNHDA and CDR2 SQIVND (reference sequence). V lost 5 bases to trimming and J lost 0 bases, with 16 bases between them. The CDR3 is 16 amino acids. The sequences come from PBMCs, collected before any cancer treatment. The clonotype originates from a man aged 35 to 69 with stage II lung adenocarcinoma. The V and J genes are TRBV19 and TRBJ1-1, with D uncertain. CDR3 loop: CASSPRGGLVNTEAFF. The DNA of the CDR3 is TGTGCCAGTAGTCCCCGCGGCGGGTTAGTGAACACTGAAGCTTTCTTT.